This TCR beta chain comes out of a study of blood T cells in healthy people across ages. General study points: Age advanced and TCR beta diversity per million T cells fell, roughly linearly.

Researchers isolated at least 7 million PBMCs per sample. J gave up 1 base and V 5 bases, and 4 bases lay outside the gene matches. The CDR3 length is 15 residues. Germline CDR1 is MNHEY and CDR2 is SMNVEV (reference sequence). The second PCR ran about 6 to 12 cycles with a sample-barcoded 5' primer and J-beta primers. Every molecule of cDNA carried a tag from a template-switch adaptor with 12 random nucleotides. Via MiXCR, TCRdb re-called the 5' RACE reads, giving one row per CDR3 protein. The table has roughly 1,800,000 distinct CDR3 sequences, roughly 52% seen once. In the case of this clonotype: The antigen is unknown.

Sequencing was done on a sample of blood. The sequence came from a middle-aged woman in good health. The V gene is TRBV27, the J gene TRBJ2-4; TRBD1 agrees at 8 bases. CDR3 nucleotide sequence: TGTGCCAGCAGTCTCTGGACAGGGGCCAAAAACATTCAGTACTTC. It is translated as CASSLWTGAKNIQYF.